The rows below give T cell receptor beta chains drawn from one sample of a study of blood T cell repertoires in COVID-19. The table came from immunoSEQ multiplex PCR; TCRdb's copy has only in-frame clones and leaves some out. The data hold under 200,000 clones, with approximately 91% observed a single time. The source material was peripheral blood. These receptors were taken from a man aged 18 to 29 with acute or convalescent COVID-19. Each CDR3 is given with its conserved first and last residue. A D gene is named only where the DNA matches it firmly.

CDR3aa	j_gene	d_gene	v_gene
CASSRDREVDEQFF	TRBJ2-1	TRBD1	TRBV6-6
CASSKHRGSNTEAFF	TRBJ1-1	NA	TRBV27
CASSMTGGDYNSPLHF	TRBJ1-6	TRBD1	TRBV19
CASSPDRVLGYTF	TRBJ1-2	TRBD1	TRBV5-1
CASTRGGNYEQYF	TRBJ2-7	NA	TRBV2
CASSSRQGPQYGYTF	TRBJ1-2	TRBD1	TRBV6-5
CASRLERGGGLSRLQHF	TRBJ1-5	NA	TRBV10-1
CASSELHVPGQGMPYEQYF	TRBJ2-7	TRBD1	TRBV6-1
CASGPAGLLAGDQETQYF	TRBJ2-5	TRBD2	TRBV12-5
CASSYRGNSYEQYF	TRBJ2-7	NA	TRBV6-5
CASSLRGLTSSTDTQYF	TRBJ2-3	TRBD1	TRBV3-1/TRBV3-2
CASIGLAGVYTGELFF	TRBJ2-2	TRBD2	TRBV19
CSALQGAVGYTF	TRBJ1-2	TRBD1	TRBV29-1
CASSLAGVYNSPLHF	TRBJ1-6	NA	TRBV27
CASSLDGRMGLNEKLFF	TRBJ1-4	NA	TRBV7-2
CSVTGGAGSYTF	TRBJ1-2	TRBD1	TRBV29-1
CASSLGTSGRELFF	TRBJ2-2	TRBD2	TRBV7-2
CASSPAGGTEAFF	TRBJ1-1	TRBD1	TRBV19
CASSRGQGGSYEQYF	TRBJ2-7	TRBD1	TRBV5-4
CASSLYTNEKLFF	TRBJ1-4	NA	TRBV5-5
CASSSIKGYGYTF	TRBJ1-2	NA	TRBV6-5
CASRDRGLFTLHF	TRBJ1-6	TRBD1	TRBV27